This T cell receptor beta chain derives from a study of cytomegalovirus exposure and HLA in healthy donors (dated by TCRdb to about 2017). Turning to the overall study: An earlier analysis of 587 of the donors reported approximately 260 Gb of sequence data and around 100 million unique TCR beta sequences obtained from 180 million or so T cells. An early release covering roughly 640 HLA-typed donors comprised about 300 gigabases of sequencing data and tens of millions of unique TCR sequences. Among the approximately 400 genotyped donors, around 81% belonged to the genetic ancestry cluster associated with self-reported Caucasian donors. The study aimed to test whether signatures of past pathogen exposure could be identified by cataloging public T cell receptors. The study profiled the T cell repertoires of hundreds of subjects by immunosequencing and related them to cytomegalovirus serostatus. Along with the roughly 700-subject first cohort, a separate validation cohort of approximately 110 different subjects was used. To predict cytomegalovirus infection status, the study brought together high-throughput TCR immunosequencing, statistical association of individual TCRs with disease status, and machine learning. In a later analysis, previously published TCR beta repertoires from several hundred donors were re-analyzed and high-resolution HLA genotyping was added so that TCR occurrence patterns could be studied. Rather than using new phenotypic data, the later analysis identified candidate immune exposures from TCR beta sequences and from how often those sequences occurred across donors. An earlier analysis of 500 to 750 of the donors applied high-throughput TCR beta sequencing to assess whether each TCR beta V gene segment acted as functional or pseudogenic. Alongside the repertoire data, information on donor age, sex, ethnicity and CMV serostatus was compiled. In a later genetic analysis, genome-wide SNP genotypes for about 65% of the 666 donors were used, and that subset was treated as a discovery cohort. All discovery cohort repertoires had been generated using a single sequencing platform. Class I and class II HLA loci were covered by the typing at four-digit resolution. Typing coverage varied by locus: roughly 620-640 donors for A, B, C, DRB1 and DQB1; roughly 560 for DQA1; about 570 for DPA1; approximately 450 for DPB1. Four to six DR-DQ haplotypes were handled as single units for association and clustering, since linkage in the cohort was strong. Among under 450 genotyped donors of the cohort, an average of roughly 240,000 unique TCR beta nucleotide sequences were sequenced per donor, approximately 20% of them non-productive. Overall study results and their limits: Only TCR beta chains were sequenced in this cohort, and the absence of alpha or paired-chain data limited detectable features. According to a later genetic analysis, donors in an Asian-associated ancestry cluster had fewer N-insertions in productive TCRs than the roughly 700-donor mean. In both the original and validation cohorts, the classifier was reported to diagnose cytomegalovirus status with high specificity and sensitivity. Some IMGT-functional V segments, including TRBV6-2 and TRBV6-3, could not be distinguished by the 87-base-pair reads and were therefore excluded. Presence/absence analyses assumed roughly uniform sequencing depth across donors, an assumption that may not hold. Three of the identified cytomegalovirus-associated TCR beta chains were confirmed in vitro to be specific for cytomegalovirus antigens. It was suggested by the authors that the approach could potentially be generalized to other disease states and immunological phenotypes. A further reported finding was that TCR beta sequences accurately predicted the HLA-A and HLA-B alleles for most subjects in the first cohort. Most TCR sequences were seen in very few donors, while some public TCRs were found in many individuals. Because counts were too low, more than 15 rarely observed V segments, including chromosome 9 orphons, were excluded from the earlier analysis of 587 of the donors. In a later analysis, the rate of TCR association differed among HLA loci, with DRB1 alleles having the most associated TCRs and HLA-C alleles having the fewest. A cluster of highly shared sequence variants was judged likely to be a technical artifact of the sequencing pipeline. A later analysis found that most CMV-associated TCR beta chains appeared HLA-restricted, with HLA associations seemingly driven largely by CMV exposure. Because some donors lacked HLA typing at each locus, the association tests relied only on the typed subset. The only immune exposure information available for the cohort was CMV serostatus. In a later analysis, HLA-associated TCR beta chains were found to be more clonally expanded and to have lower generation probabilities than equally common non-associated chains. An association between a missense DCLRE1C variant and V-gene and J-gene trimming of TCR beta chains was found in a later genetic analysis and replicated in an independent cohort. A later analysis associated about 17,000 TCR beta sequences with specific HLA alleles at a false discovery rate of 0.05. A later analysis reported that several top co-occurrence clusters appeared linked to parvovirus B19, influenza, CMV and Epstein-Barr virus. In an earlier analysis of approximately 590 of the donors, most TCR beta V segments appeared in productive rearrangements about 87% or about 30% of the time, broadly matching IMGT annotations. Linkage disequilibrium might explain the correlated functional status among segregating V segments, but an unknown experimental factor could not be ruled out. Strong co-occurrence of HLA alleles, especially DR and DQ, made assigning TCR associations to individual alleles difficult. A total of some 180 TCR beta chains were listed by the study as associated with cytomegalovirus.

Comments on this clone: Its antigen target is currently unknown. No base quality values were provided; no much bigger clone lies one nucleotide off.

In total, approximately 690 healthy bone marrow donors made up the cohort. Cohort members were all nominally healthy when sampled, although unrecorded immune exposures were likely present. The donor was CMV seropositive and belonged to the group of 250 to 350 seropositive cohort members. Each donor provided a peripheral blood sample, and peripheral blood mononuclear cells were used for TCR beta sequencing. Genomic DNA extraction from the blood cell samples was performed with the Qiagen DNeasy Blood Extraction Kit. Library construction relied on the immunoSEQ multiplex PCR assay. For the multiplex PCR, a mixture combining 60 forward primers for TCR Vbeta segments and 13 reverse primers for TCR Jbeta segments was used. Amplification of the CDR3 region of rearranged TCR beta genes was performed with a multiplex PCR assay on genomic DNA. The Illumina HiSeq System was used to sequence the amplified TCR beta libraries as 87-base-pair reads. The paper's data handling went like this. Across the roughly 600 repertoires, a later analysis counted tens of millions of unique TCR beta chains, roughly 11 million of which were shared by at least two donors. Raw reads were error-corrected and collapsed into unique sequences by a nearest-neighbor algorithm in which closely related sequences were merged to remove PCR and sequencing errors. CDR3 sequences were aligned to IMGT reference sequences to assign V, D and J gene segments. For a sequence to be retained, at least a six-nucleotide match to both a V gene segment and a J gene segment was required. Rearrangements were called productive when the CDR3 lacked stop codons and stayed in frame with V and J; all others were non-productive. CDR3 was defined according to IMGT convention as the region running from the second conserved V-encoded cysteine to the conserved J-encoded phenylalanine. The earlier analysis of about 640 of the donors excluded any sequence lacking an unambiguous match to a single V gene segment. An earlier analysis of almost 600 of the donors classified V segments as functional when productive rearrangements were above 56.7% and as segregating when the standard deviation between donors was above 5%. To diagnose cytomegalovirus status from the catalog of TCR beta chain sequences, a statistical classification framework was built. V and J gene assignment, in a later analysis, came from comparing TCR nucleotide sequences with IMGT/GENE-DB human TR gene sequences. In a later analysis, CDR3 sequences and most-parsimonious VDJ recombination scenarios were assigned using the TCRdist pipeline. In a later analysis, each TCR beta chain was defined by its CDR3 amino acid sequence together with its V-gene family, and reads lacking a unique V-gene family were excluded. As a way to deal with suspected cross-contamination and a sequencing artifact, a later analysis dropped 450 to 700 nucleotide sequences that were highly shared and had low generation probability. A later analysis calculated a clonal expansion index for each public chain from normalized within-repertoire ranks of inferred template counts. In a later analysis, generation probabilities were computed with a VDJ recombination model fitted to out-of-frame rearrangements, and the resulting probabilities were checked against IGoR. Hypergeometric tests were used in a later analysis to score TCR-TCR, TCR-HLA and TCR-CMV co-occurrence, with a repertoire-size bias correction applied to the TCR pairs. A later analysis estimated false discovery rates by permuting HLA or CMV assignments 20 times. In a later analysis, co-occurring TCRs were grouped with DBSCAN, and TCRdist sequence similarity was added when clustering was performed within HLA-allele-positive subsets. For co-occurrence clustering, repertoires with fewer than 30,000 or more than 120,000 public chains were excluded, along with roughly five repertoires with anomalous nucleotide sharing. The clones in this table, taken by TCRdb from immuneACCESS, are in-frame only. Not every clone is retained; where verified, under half of the shortfall comes from an unresolved V gene, and the cause of the rest is unknown. V and J calls and clone size come straight from that table; D and trimming were deduced from the DNA. Present in this sample are over 120,000 clones, around 74% of which were seen just once. 4.3% of the sample is in the top ten clones.

Reading the germline V gene gives CDR1 SGHTA and CDR2 FQGNSA. Unmatched junction bases come to 4, with V trimmed by 5 bases and J by 0 bases. The CDR3 contains 16 residues, cysteine and phenylalanine counted. The CDR3 DNA has 48 bases and is translated from base 1. This clonotype was sampled from a man aged 18 to 29 in good health and CMV-seropositive. Sequenced sample: PBMCs. The sequence joins TRBV7-2 to TRBJ1-3; 10 nucleotides in the junction match TRBD1. The CDR3 has the sequence CASSPRQGASGNTIYF. The DNA sequence is given as TGTGCCAGCAGCCCACGACAGGGGGCCTCTGGAAACACCATATATTTT.